These 21 T cell receptor beta chains came from one sample sequenced in a study of blood T cell repertoires in COVID-19 (dated by TCRdb to about 2020). The library was obtained by the immunoSEQ multiplex PCR assay. As stored in TCRdb, this immuneACCESS dataset retains in-frame rearrangements with V and J assigned. A fraction of the clones does not appear; measured against another copy, unresolved V genes explain less than half of the discrepancy, and the remainder lacks a known reason. In all, the sample holds about 120,000 clones, and 79% of those were seen once. The ten largest clones take up approximately 4.2% of the sample. Input material: peripheral blood. The source is a woman at least 80 years old with acute or convalescent COVID-19.

V is TRBV19 and J is TRBJ1-5; no firm D call. Germline V gene sequence: CDR1 LNHDA, CDR2 SQIVND (reference sequence). The ends were cut back, 4 bases at V and 5 bases at J, with 9 bases in the middle. The CDR3 is made up of 13 amino acids. This chain's CDR3 is CASSTRGYQPQHF. The CDR3, as DNA: TGTGCCAGTAGTACCCGGGGATATCAGCCCCAGCATTTT.

The chain is built from TRBV5-1 and TRBJ1-1; 9 bases match TRBD1. With 4 bases clipped from V and 0 bases from J, the junction kept 7 bases outside the gene matches. Germline values: CDR1 SGHRS, CDR2 YFSETQ. The CDR3 loop spans 16 amino acids. The chain's CDR3 is CASSPPGTGMNTEAFF. For the CDR3, the DNA is TGCGCCAGCAGCCCACCCGGGACAGGGATGAACACTGAAGCTTTCTTT.

V and J are TRBV5-6 and TRBJ2-1; the D is unclear. The length of the CDR3 is 15 residues. Trimming took 2 bases from V and 1 from J, leaving 10 bases between them. Germline V gives CDR1 SGHDT, CDR2 YYEEEE. Written as DNA, the CDR3 is TGTGCCAGCAGCTTTATTGCCAGTTCCTACAATGAGCAGTTCTTC. This codes for CASSFIASSYNEQFF.

V and J are TRBV19 and TRBJ1-1; no definite D call. CDR3 length: 14 amino acids. Trimming shortened V by 2 bases and J by 3 bases, and 10 bases separated the two germline ends. Looked up from germline, CDR1 is LNHDA and CDR2 is SQIVND (reference sequence). CDR3 in amino acids: CASSIRLADTEAFF. The DNA of the CDR3 is TGTGCCAGTAGTATAAGGTTGGCGGACACTGAAGCTTTCTTT.

This clone occurred a few times. The chain links TRBV2 to TRBJ2-1, with D possibly matching TRBD1 (6 bases). V lost 0 bases to trimming and J lost 9 bases, with 6 bases between them. The CDR3 covers 12 residues. CDR1 is SNHLY, CDR2 FYNNEI, per germline. The CDR3 region is CASSEAGGEQFF. The DNA for the CDR3 is TGTGCCAGCAGTGAAGCAGGGGGTGAGCAGTTCTTC.

The chain recombines TRBV9 with TRBJ1-2; no definite D call. The germline V gene encodes CDR1 SGDLS and CDR2 YYNGEE. Deletions cut 0 bases from V and 0 bases from J, with 12 bases between. The CDR3 loop spans 16 amino acids. The CDR3 here is CASSVGSRQANYGYTF. The CDR3 DNA reads as TGTGCCAGCAGCGTAGGATCGCGGCAAGCTAACTATGGCTACACCTTC.

V is TRBV19 and J is TRBJ2-1; 10 positions agree with TRBD2. The germline V gene has CDR1 LNHDA and CDR2 SQIVND (reference sequence). The junction had 7 bases not matched to a gene; V was cut back by 5 bases and J by 3 bases. CDR3 length equals 16 residues. The CDR3 loop is CASSSPGLANYNEQFF. CDR3 DNA sequence: TGTGCCAGTAGTTCCCCGGGACTAGCGAACTACAATGAGCAGTTCTTC.

In DNA form, the CDR3 reads TGTGCCAGCAGCACCGACAGGGGCCAGAGAGAGACCCAGTACTTC. This codes for CASSTDRGQRETQYF. The rearrangement links TRBV6-5 to TRBJ2-5; 8 bases are a match to TRBD1. J lost 4 bases, V lost 6 bases, and 10 bases had no gene match. The CDR3 length is 15 residues. Germline CDR1 is MNHEY and CDR2 is SVGAGI.

This chain connects TRBV20-1 to TRBJ2-3, with unresolved D. There are 11 residues in the CDR3. Germline assignment: CDR1 DFQATT and CDR2 SNEGSKA (reference sequence). V lost 3 bases and J 4 bases, leaving 5 bases between the germline ends. CDR3 sequence: CSARPADTQYF. As DNA, the CDR3 is TGCAGTGCTAGGCCGGCAGATACGCAGTATTTT.

J is TRBJ1-1 and V is TRBV28, with 12 bases identical to TRBD1. CDR3 length: 17 residues. The J segment lost 6 bases and the V segment lost 0 bases, leaving 8 bases of the junction unmatched. Germline V lookup: CDR1 MDHEN, CDR2 SYDVKM. For the CDR3, the DNA is TGTGCCAGCAGTTTATGGGGGACAGGGGGCGGCTTCTCTGAAGCTTTCTTT. Translated, it gives CASSLWGTGGGFSEAFF.

Only a few counts were recorded for this clone. J is TRBJ1-4 and V is TRBV5-1, with 9 bases lining up with TRBD1. Germline-derived CDR1 and CDR2 are SGHRS and YFSETQ. This CDR3 contains 15 residues. After removal of 4 bases from V and 8 bases from J, the junction contained 9 bases not matched to a gene. CDR3 bases: TGCGCCAGCAGCCCCGCCGGACAGGGGAGGGAAAAACTGTTTTTT. Protein: CASSPAGQGREKLFF.

The V gene is TRBV9, the J gene TRBJ2-1, with unresolved D. Germline assignment: CDR1 SGDLS and CDR2 YYNGEE. Trimming took 2 bases from V and 4 from J, leaving 10 bases between them. This CDR3 contains 14 residues. DNA of the CDR3: TGTGCCAGCAGCGTGTCAGTTTTATACAATGAGCAGTTCTTC. It yields the protein CASSVSVLYNEQFF. The full variable domain, completed using reference TRBV9 and TRBJ2-1, is DSGVTQTPKHLITATGQRVTLRCSPRSGDLSVYWYQQSLDQGLQFLIQYYNGEERAKGNILERFSAQQFPDLHSELNLSSLELGDSALYFCASSVSVLYNEQFFGPGTRLTVL.

V gene TRBV10-1 combines with J gene TRBJ1-5; no clear D gene. The germline V gene has CDR1 WNHNN and CDR2 SYGVQD (reference sequence). CDR3 length equals 12 residues. V shed 5 bases and J shed 5 bases, with 7 bases lying between them. Here the CDR3 reads CASSSSDQPQHF. The CDR3 nucleotides are TGCGCCAGCAGTTCCAGCGATCAGCCCCAGCATTTT.

V gene TRBV6-6 combines with J gene TRBJ2-1; D might be TRBD1 (6 bases). V was cut by 3 bases and J by 7 bases, with 10 bases left in between. The germline V gene encodes CDR1 MNHNY and CDR2 SVGAGI (reference sequence). CDR3 size: 13 residues. CDR3 coding DNA: TGTGCCAGCAGTTATCATACAGGGAATGAGCAGTTCTTC. Its translation: CASSYHTGNEQFF.

This clone was counted a few times. The rearrangement joins TRBV13 to TRBJ2-5; tentatively, D is TRBD2 (6 bases). The CDR3 contains 15 residues. V lost 4 bases to trimming and J lost 3 bases, with 15 bases between them. CDR1 PRHDT and CDR2 FYEKMQ come from the germline V gene (reference sequence). The CDR3 here is CASSSGRTGEETQYF. CDR3 DNA: TGTGCCAGCAGCTCAGGCAGGACGGGAGAAGAGACCCAGTACTTC.

The gene calls are TRBV11-2 and TRBJ2-3; TRBD2 aligns across 11 bases. Germline trimming cut 0 bases from V and 2 bases from J; bases unmatched to any gene: 7. Looked up from germline, CDR1 is SGHAT and CDR2 is FQNNGV. The CDR3 sequence is 18 residues long. The CDR3 bases are TGTGCCAGCAGCTTAGATCGTAGGACTAGCGGGTACACAGATACGCAGTATTTT. Amino acids: CASSLDRRTSGYTDTQYF.

The CDR3 DNA follows: TGTGCCAGCAGTTACTCGACAGGGCCGAATGAAAAACTGTTTTTT. Translating it yields CASSYSTGPNEKLFF. The chain employs TRBV6-5 and TRBJ1-4; 7 nucleotides line up with TRBD1. J lost 5 bases, V lost 0 bases, and 3 bases had no gene match. Germline V gene data show CDR1 as MNHEY and CDR2 as SVGAGI. The CDR3 extends over 15 amino acids.

The chain is built from TRBV7-9 and TRBJ2-3; D remains ambiguous. The V end was cut by 5 bases, the J end by 1 base, with 10 bases between. The CDR3 is made up of 14 amino acids. Looked up from germline, CDR1 is SEHNR and CDR2 is FQNEAQ (reference sequence). CDR3 protein: CASSVRSGTDTQYF. For the CDR3, the DNA is TGTGCCAGCAGCGTTCGGTCGGGCACAGATACGCAGTATTTT.

CDR3 in amino acids: CASSNEGAEQFF. DNA of the CDR3: TGTGCCAGCAGTAACGAGGGAGCTGAGCAGTTCTTC. V is TRBV6-6 and J is TRBJ2-1; D perhaps matches TRBD2 (5 bases). The CDR3 is 12 amino acids. Trimming pared 5 bases from V and 9 bases from J, leaving 11 bases between. From germline, CDR1 is MNHNY and CDR2 SVGAGI (reference sequence).

The genes are TRBV6-5 and TRBJ1-3; D ambiguous. Germline CDR1 is MNHEY and CDR2 is SVGAGI. The CDR3 has 13 amino acids. Trimming cost V 7 bases and J 4 bases, with 11 bases left between them. The CDR3: CASTKEFGNTIYF. DNA for the CDR3: TGTGCCAGCACTAAGGAGTTCGGAAACACCATATATTTT.

This rearrangement joins TRBV7-6 to TRBJ2-7; 9 bases line up with TRBD1. The CDR3 is made up of 15 amino acids. With V trimmed by 3 bases and J by 3 bases, 6 bases remained unmatched. Germline CDR1 SGHVS, CDR2 FNYEAQ. The CDR3 sequence is CASSFAGTGNYEQYF. Here the CDR3 DNA reads TGTGCCAGCAGCTTTGCCGGGACAGGGAACTACGAGCAGTACTTC.